A single TCR beta chain is shown here with its context. Trimming took off 4 bases at V and 5 bases at J, with 15 bases between the two ends. Germline CDR1 is SGHTA and CDR2 is FQGNSA. The CDR3 totals 15 residues. The data were taken from a study of blood T cell repertoires in COVID-19. On the study more broadly: The United States, Italy and Spain provided the acute and convalescent COVID-19 samples. From T cells, B-cell-depleted T cells, or PBMCs came the material, which was cDNA or gDNA.

Authors' data handling: Reference gene primer amplification in the assay estimated nucleated cell counts. Using immunoSEQ multiplex PCR, the repertoire was profiled, and TCRdb retains in-frame clones only, with some absent. V, J and clone size reflect that table, while D and trimming were determined from the DNA. This table has fewer than 85,000 clones, around 90% appearing once. This sequence joins TRBV7-2 and TRBJ1-5; tentatively, D is TRBD1 (5 bases). The sample consisted of peripheral blood. This TCR was sampled from a human donor in a cohort sampled during active COVID-19. The CDR3 bases are TGTGCCAGCAGCTACCGGGACGGGGGGTATCAGCCCCAGCATTTT. This encodes CASSYRDGGYQPQHF.